A single TCR beta chain is shown here with its context. Antigen specificity is unknown. Time point given: 2014-2015 season, 7 days after vaccination. ICOS+CD38+ and ICOS-CD38- fractions were sorted from non-naive CD4+CXCR5+PD-1+ cells. This record comes from a study of follicular helper T cells after annual influenza vaccination. In the study overall: Blood was drawn on days 0, 7 and 28 after vaccination.

Assay: immunoSEQ multiplex PCR; the TCRdb copy retains only in-frame clones and omits some. The sample contains several thousand clones, approximately 82% of which appear only once. The CDR3 contains 14 residues. V was pared by 7 bases and J by 5 bases, with 17 bases between. The germline CDR1 and CDR2 sequences are MNHEY and SMNVEV (reference sequence). General study points: Day 7 ICOS+CD38+ clones later appeared mostly in ICOS-CD38- cTfh.

Sequences were derived from CXCR5+ CD38- circulating T follicular helper cells from blood, sampled 7 days after influenza vaccination. The subset denotes: circulating Tfh, non-naive CD4+CXCR5+PD-1+ (ICOS+CD38+ or ICOS-CD38-). The rearrangement links TRBV27 to TRBJ2-5; tentatively, D is TRBD1 (6 bases). This receptor was identified in an adult who received the influenza vaccine. CDR3 DNA: TGTGCCAGCATGGAGTCTGGGGGCGGGGAGACCCAGTACTTC. Its translation is CASMESGGGETQYF.